This entry lists 15 T cell receptor beta chains sequenced from one sample in a study of Ad26.COV2.S vaccination and SARS-CoV-2 variants. This table comes from immunoSEQ multiplex PCR, and its TCRdb copy is limited to in-frame clones, with some not included. The sample yields more than 150,000 clones, roughly 89% seen once. The source was peripheral blood, collected after recovery from COVID-19. The source of these receptors is a human donor who had recovered from COVID-19.

The chain employs TRBV12-3 or TRBV12-4 and TRBJ1-1, with a possible D match to TRBD1 (5 bases). V was shortened by 3 bases and J by 7 bases, with 12 bases between the two germline ends. The CDR3 covers 13 residues. The CDR3 DNA reads TGTGCCAGCAGTTTGAACCTGGGGGGTGAAGCTTTCTTT. Translating it yields CASSLNLGGEAFF.

The J gene is TRBJ2-2, the V gene TRBV7-6, with TRBD1 as a possible D gene (7 bases). V shed 5 bases and J shed 3 bases, with 22 bases lying between them. The CDR3 sequence is 18 residues long. Germline V gives CDR1 SGHVS, CDR2 FNYEAQ. The CDR3 nucleotides read TGTGCCAGCAGCCCGAAGGGGGGACAGCCGGGGCACACCGGGGAGCTGTTTTTT. Translated, it gives CASSPKGGQPGHTGELFF. The whole variable domain, filled in from reference TRBV7-6 and TRBJ2-2, reads GAGVSQSPRYKVTKRGQDVALRCDPISGHVSLYWYRQALGQGPEFLTYFNYEAQQDKSGLPNDRFSAERPEGSISTLTIQRTEQRDSAMYRCASSPKGGQPGHTGELFFGEGSRLTVL.

The chain combines TRBV24-1 with TRBJ2-5; weak D call: TRBD1 (6 bases). This CDR3 is built from 14 residues. V lost 6 bases and J 3 bases, leaving 13 bases between the germline ends. CDR1 is KGHDR, CDR2 SFDVKD, per germline. The CDR3, as DNA: TGTGCCACCAGTCGATCGGCAGGGGAAGAGACCCAGTACTTC. Protein sequence: CATSRSAGEETQYF.

The CDR3: CASSYSGYSGVPLHF. The CDR3 DNA reads TGTGCCAGCAGTTATTCCGGTTATAGCGGGGTCCCCCTCCACTTT. The chain employs TRBV6-5 and TRBJ1-6; no reliable D call. Germline V CDR1 and CDR2: MNHEY, SVGAGI. Trimming took off 3 bases at V and 13 bases at J, with 19 bases between the two ends. CDR3 length: 15 amino acids.

V and J are TRBV5-6 and TRBJ1-2; 11 bases are a match to TRBD1. The germline gives CDR1 SGHDT, CDR2 YYEEEE. The CDR3 covers 13 residues. J was trimmed by 8 bases and V by 4 bases; bases with no gene match: 4. The CDR3 region has the DNA TGTGCCAGCAGCCCGGGGACAGGGGGAGGCTACACCTTC. Amino acid sequence: CASSPGTGGGYTF.

The rearrangement links TRBV7-2 to TRBJ1-6; no firm D call. The CDR3 is 15 amino acids. CDR1 and CDR2 from the germline V gene are SGHTA and FQGNSA. Trimming stripped 4 bases from V and 8 bases from J, with 15 bases between. The DNA of the CDR3 is TGTGCCAGCAGCTCGCCTGGGTTCAACCATTCACCCCTCCACTTT. It codes for CASSSPGFNHSPLHF.

This clone appeared a single time. The chain is built from TRBV19 and TRBJ1-5; D is ambiguous. CDR3 length equals 16 residues. V gave up 7 bases and J gave up 1 base, with 17 bases separating them. Germline CDR1 LNHDA, CDR2 SQIVND (reference sequence). Here the CDR3 DNA reads TGTGCCAGTACCAATGGAGGGATCGGGAGCAATCAGCCCCAGCATTTT. Amino acid sequence: CASTNGGIGSNQPQHF.

The chain joins TRBV5-1 to TRBJ2-3, with 12 bases lining up with TRBD1. This CDR3 is built from 15 residues. Germline CDR1 and CDR2: SGHRS and YFSETQ. Trimming at V came to 6 bases and at J to 5 bases, leaving 7 bases not matched to a gene. Here the CDR3 DNA reads TGCGCCAGCAAGCCGGGACAGGGGGCCGGAGATACGCAGTATTTT. Translating it yields CASKPGQGAGDTQYF. The variable domain in full, with the rest retrieved from reference TRBV5-1 and TRBJ2-3, is KAGVTQTPRYLIKTRGQQVTLSCSPISGHRSVSWYQQTPGQGLQFLFEYFSETQRNKGNFPGRFSGRQFSNSRSEMNVSTLELGDSALYLCASKPGQGAGDTQYFGPGTRLTVL.

The rearrangement joins TRBV3-1 (or the pseudogene TRBV3-2) to TRBJ1-6; D gene unclear. The CDR3 totals 14 residues. Germline-derived CDR1 and CDR2 are LGHDT and YNNKEL (reference sequence). V was cut by 0 bases and J by 10 bases, with 10 bases left in between. CDR3 residues: CASSQEDVFSPLHF. CDR3 DNA: TGTGCCAGCAGCCAAGAAGATGTTTTCTCACCCCTCCACTTT.

This clone was counted only a few times. The V gene is TRBV5-6, the J gene TRBJ2-3; D perhaps matches TRBD1 (5 bases). Trimming stripped 9 bases from V and 2 bases from J, with 19 bases between. CDR3 length: 15 amino acids. The germline CDR1 and CDR2 sequences are SGHDT and YYEEEE. The CDR3 nucleotides read TGTGCCACCCATGGTGAGCTCAGGGACACAGATACGCAGTATTTT. Translation: CATHGELRDTDTQYF.

This clone is a singleton in its sample. The genes are TRBV11-2 and TRBJ1-1; D is ambiguous. The CDR3 is made up of 16 amino acids. V was shortened by 5 bases and J by 1 base, with 17 bases between the two germline ends. The germline V gene has CDR1 SGHAT and CDR2 FQNNGV. CDR3 region: CASSPWYRERNTEAFF. The CDR3 DNA follows: TGTGCCAGCAGCCCTTGGTACCGTGAAAGGAACACTGAAGCTTTCTTT.

The chain couples TRBV5-1 to TRBJ1-4; 7 bases match TRBD1. CDR3 length: 14 amino acids. The V and J ends lost 3 bases and 7 bases, in that order; junction bases with no gene match: 6. Looked up from germline, CDR1 is SGHRS and CDR2 is YFSETQ. CDR3 sequence: CASSSWDSSEKLFF. CDR3 DNA sequence: TGCGCCAGCAGCTCTTGGGACAGTTCTGAAAAACTGTTTTTT.

CDR3 residues: CASSISQNYGYTF. As DNA, the CDR3 is TGTGCCAGTAGTATAAGCCAGAACTATGGCTACACCTTC. The J gene is TRBJ1-2, the V gene TRBV19; D unclear. The germline V gene encodes CDR1 LNHDA and CDR2 SQIVND (reference sequence). Trimming took 2 bases from V and 2 from J, leaving 6 bases between them. The CDR3 contains 13 residues.

This chain uses TRBV25-1 with TRBJ2-2, with 9 positions matching TRBD2. CDR3 size: 15 residues. CDR1 is MGHDK and CDR2 is SYGVNS in the germline V gene. J was trimmed by 2 bases and V by 4 bases; bases with no gene match: 2. The CDR3 reads CASSGGLANTGELFF. The CDR3 DNA is TGTGCCAGCAGTGGGGGACTAGCAAACACCGGGGAGCTGTTTTTT.

The V gene is TRBV14, the J gene TRBJ2-1; TRBD1 agrees at 7 bases. This CDR3 spans 14 amino acids. Germline CDR1 is SGHDN and CDR2 is FVKESK. The ends lost 4 bases at V and 9 bases at J; junction bases unmatched: 9. The CDR3 protein is CASSPRDSPGEQFF. In DNA form, the CDR3 reads TGTGCCAGCAGCCCCCGGGACAGCCCCGGTGAGCAGTTCTTC. Together with reference TRBV14 and TRBJ2-1, the CDR3 gives the full variable domain: EAGVTQFPSHSVIEKGQTVTLRCDPISGHDNLYWYRRVMGKEIKFLLHFVKESKQDESGMPNNRFLAERTGGTYSTLKVQPAELEDSGVYFCASSPRDSPGEQFFGPGTRLTVL.